One and the same sample provided the 24 T cell receptor beta chains below, sequenced in a study of CD8 T cells in Susac syndrome. RNA in amounts of roughly 0.5 to 1 ug was reverse transcribed with random hexamers. TCRdb processed the immunoSEQ multiplex PCR reads anew with MiXCR; each CDR3 protein has one entry. The table has 110,000 or so distinct CDR3 sequences, just under 95% seen once. Sequencing was carried out using CD8+ T cells from PBMCs. Source of these receptors: a human donor in good health.

V gene TRBV5-1 combines with J gene TRBJ1-1; D gene unclear. The CDR3 is 11 residues long. V lost 0 bases to trimming and J lost 7 bases, with 4 bases between them. Germline CDR1 reads SGHRS; CDR2 reads YFSETQ. CDR3: CASSLGVEAFF. CDR3 DNA: TGCGCCAGCAGCTTGGGGGTTGAAGCTTTCTTT.

The chain carries TRBV7-9 and TRBJ1-4; D unclear. V lost 5 bases and J 13 bases, leaving 20 bases between the germline ends. CDR3 size: 14 residues. Germline-derived CDR1 and CDR2 are SEHNR and FQNEAQ (reference sequence). CDR3 coding DNA: TGTGCCAGCAGCCCCCCCGAACCGCAGCGGGCACTGTTTTTT. Protein sequence: CASSPPEPQRALFF.

The chain employs TRBV5-1 and TRBJ2-7; 11 bases are a match to TRBD2. The CDR3 consists of 17 residues. CDR1 and CDR2 (germline): SGHRS, YFSETQ. The J segment lost 4 bases and the V segment lost 4 bases, leaving 13 bases of the junction unmatched. CDR3 sequence (DNA): TGCGCCAGCAGCATGGTAGCGGGAGGGCTCCACGGGTACGAGCAGTACTTC. Translated: CASSMVAGGLHGYEQYF.

The gene calls are TRBV5-4 and TRBJ2-2; D tentatively fits TRBD1 or TRBD2 (5 bases each). V lost 7 bases, J lost 4 bases, and 17 bases lay in between. Germline lookup yields CDR1 SGHNT and CDR2 YYREEE (reference sequence). The CDR3 extends over 15 amino acids. The chain's CDR3 is CASLKGDRRTGELFF. The CDR3 coding sequence is TGTGCCAGCTTGAAAGGGGACCGACGCACCGGGGAGCTGTTTTTT.

This clonotype was detected only a few times. The V and J genes are TRBV2 and TRBJ2-5; 11 nucleotides match TRBD2. V shed 8 bases and J 6 bases; nucleotides not matched to a gene: 5. The length of the CDR3 is 13 residues. Germline CDR1 SNHLY, CDR2 FYNNEI. As DNA, the CDR3 is TGTGCCAGCGCGCTAGCGGGGGGCCAGACCCAGTACTTC. It specifies CASALAGGQTQYF.

The chain links TRBV29-1 to TRBJ2-2; D is possibly TRBD1 (6 bases). Trimming cost V 4 bases and J 4 bases, with 13 bases left between them. CDR1 is SQVTM, CDR2 ANQGSEA, per germline. This CDR3 has 14 residues. CDR3 sequence: CSVVVPGATGELFF. For the CDR3, the DNA is TGCAGCGTTGTAGTCCCAGGGGCCACCGGGGAGCTGTTTTTT.

The chain uses TRBV25-1 and TRBJ1-1, with D possibly TRBD1 on 5 matching bases. This CDR3 comprises 15 residues. CDR1 MGHDK and CDR2 SYGVNS come from the germline V gene. The V end lost 8 bases, the J end lost 4 bases, and 20 bases lay between the germline ends. CDR3 amino acids: CASGETGLGGTEAFF. CDR3 nucleotides: TGTGCCAGCGGGGAGACGGGACTCGGGGGCACTGAAGCTTTCTTT.

V and J are TRBV4-1 and TRBJ1-2; D call uncertain. V was trimmed by 1 base and J by 3 bases, leaving 3 bases between them. CDR3 length: 12 amino acids. CDR1 and CDR2 from the germline V gene are MGHRA and YSYEKL. The CDR3 reads CASSQVDYGYTF. In nucleotides, the CDR3 is TGCGCCAGCAGCCAAGTGGACTATGGCTACACCTTC.

V usage is TRBV19 and J usage is TRBJ2-3, with no clear D. Germline CDR1 is LNHDA and CDR2 is SQIVND (reference sequence). CDR3 size: 14 residues. Trimming left V 5 bases short and J 0 bases short, with 9 bases between. The chain's CDR3 is CASSPQISTDTQYF. The CDR3 coding sequence is TGTGCCAGTAGTCCGCAAATAAGCACAGATACGCAGTATTTT.

This chain links TRBV19 with TRBJ2-1; D remains unclear. Germline CDR1 and CDR2: LNHDA and SQIVND (reference sequence). The CDR3 extends over 16 amino acids. V gave up 3 bases and J gave up 6 bases, with 18 bases separating them. In DNA, the CDR3 is TGTGCCAGTAGTATGATCCGGGTCCTAAAGATCAATGAGCAGTTCTTC. It yields the protein CASSMIRVLKINEQFF.

V and J are TRBV4-3 and TRBJ2-2; either TRBD1 or TRBD2 may fit D (5 bases each). Germline loops: CDR1 LGHNA, CDR2 YSLEER. The germline V and J ends were trimmed by 0 bases and 6 bases, with 11 bases remaining between them. This CDR3 has 15 residues. DNA of the CDR3: TGCGCCAGCAGCCAAGACCCCGGGACCGCCGGGGAGCTGTTTTTT. Protein product: CASSQDPGTAGELFF.

The V gene is TRBV14, the J gene TRBJ2-5, with TRBD1 matching 11 bases. This CDR3 contains 15 residues. Unmatched junction bases numbered 6, after V lost 4 bases and J lost 5 bases. CDR1 is SGHDN and CDR2 is FVKESK in the germline V gene. The CDR3 sequence: CASSRWTGGEETQYF. The CDR3 nucleotides are TGTGCCAGCAGCCGATGGACAGGGGGCGAGGAGACCCAGTACTTC.

This clonotype was recorded once. This chain connects TRBV19 to TRBJ1-5; 7 nucleotides align to TRBD1. The CDR3 runs to 16 residues. Germline loops: CDR1 LNHDA, CDR2 SQIVND (reference sequence). Trimming removed 9 bases from V and 4 bases from J; junction bases left unmatched: 15. For the CDR3, the DNA is TGTGCCAGCCGCCCGGAGGGGGCTGTCTGGAATCAGCCCCAGCATTTT. Residues: CASRPEGAVWNQPQHF.

The chain is built from TRBV12-5 and TRBJ2-5; no definite D call. V lost 3 bases and J lost 0, with 2 bases in between. CDR3 length equals 12 residues. Germline V gene sequence: CDR1 LGHNT, CDR2 FRNRAP. In DNA form, the CDR3 reads TGTGCTAGTGGTTTAGACCAAGAGACCCAGTACTTC. This sequence encodes CASGLDQETQYF.

This rearrangement joins TRBV7-9 to TRBJ2-6, with D unresolved. The germline V gene has CDR1 SEHNR and CDR2 FQNEAQ (reference sequence). The V and J ends lost 3 bases and 0 bases respectively, with 9 bases between them. The CDR3 has 16 residues. The CDR3 is CASSFNTRSGANVLTF. The CDR3 region has the DNA TGTGCCAGCAGCTTTAACACACGCTCTGGGGCCAACGTCCTGACTTTC.

This chain connects TRBV7-7 to TRBJ1-1; no clear D gene. Germline-derived CDR1 and CDR2 are SSHAT and FNYEAQ (reference sequence). V lost 7 bases, J lost 4 bases, and 13 bases lay in between. The length of the CDR3 is 13 residues. In DNA, the CDR3 is TGTGCCAGCACCGTCGTACCCGGCACTGAAGCTTTCTTT. It translates to CASTVVPGTEAFF. The full variable domain, in which reference TRBV7-7 and TRBJ1-1 provide the parts outside the CDR3, is GAGVSQSPRYKVTKRGQDVTLRCDPISSHATLYWYQQALGQGPEFLTYFNYEAQPDKSGLPSDRFSAERPEGSISTLTIQRTEQRDSAMYRCASTVVPGTEAFFGQGTRLTVV.

The chain employs TRBV7-2 and TRBJ1-5, with D unclear. This CDR3 has 15 amino acids. Per the germline V gene, CDR1 is SGHTA and CDR2 is FQGNSA. V lost 6 bases and J 4 bases, leaving 16 bases between the germline ends. The CDR3: CASRSNSGVNQPQHF. The CDR3 nucleotides are TGTGCCAGCAGATCAAATTCAGGAGTTAATCAGCCCCAGCATTTT.

V gene TRBV20-1 combines with J gene TRBJ2-7; 9 bases line up with TRBD2. This CDR3 contains 18 residues. Germline V gene lookup returns CDR1 DFQATT and CDR2 SNEGSKA (reference sequence). With 7 bases clipped from V and 5 bases from J, the junction kept 24 bases outside the gene matches. The CDR3 nucleotides read TGCAGTGTATCGGGGCCCACGACGATCTCTAGCGGGGTAGACGAGCAGTACTTC. Protein: CSVSGPTTISSGVDEQYF.

V usage is TRBV24-1 and J usage is TRBJ1-5; 10 nucleotides align to TRBD1. Trimming took 9 bases from V and 4 from J; bases not matched to a gene: 5. Per the germline V gene, CDR1 is KGHDR and CDR2 is SFDVKD. The CDR3 totals 14 residues. The CDR3, as DNA: TGTGCCACCCAGGACAGGGGGATGAATCAGCCCCAGCATTTT. Translating gives CATQDRGMNQPQHF.

The V gene is TRBV3-1, the J gene TRBJ1-5, with a possible D match to TRBD1 (5 bases). Trimming pared 4 bases from V and 1 base from J, leaving 11 bases between. Germline loops: CDR1 LGHDT, CDR2 YNNKEL (reference sequence). The CDR3 has 15 residues. This CDR3 reads CASSRAGGSNQPQHF. The CDR3 region has the DNA TGTGCCAGCAGCCGGGCCGGGGGGAGCAATCAGCCCCAGCATTTT.

The V call is TRBV3-1, the J call TRBJ1-5; D possibly corresponds to TRBD1 (5 bases). With 3 bases removed from V and 8 bases from J, the gap between germline ends came to 11 bases. This CDR3 comprises 13 residues. The germline V gene has CDR1 LGHDT and CDR2 YNNKEL (reference sequence). This CDR3 is CASSQGVAKPQHF. In DNA form, the CDR3 reads TGTGCCAGCAGCCAGGGGGTTGCAAAGCCCCAGCATTTT.

The rearrangement joins TRBV20-1 to TRBJ1-2, with D uncertain. Germline CDR1 reads DFQATT; CDR2 reads SNEGSKA (reference sequence). The CDR3 runs 13 residues. V lost 6 bases to trimming and J lost 4 bases, with 15 bases between them. The CDR3 loop is CSAPIPAFYGYTF. Here the CDR3 DNA reads TGCAGTGCCCCCATTCCAGCCTTCTATGGCTACACCTTC.

Here the CDR3 reads CASLAGGGYEQYF. In DNA, the CDR3 is TGTGCCAGCCTAGCGGGAGGAGGGTACGAGCAGTACTTC. The chain recombines TRBV6-2 or TRBV6-3 with TRBJ2-7; 11 bases line up with TRBD2. This CDR3 contains 13 residues. The germline CDR1 and CDR2 sequences are MNHEY and SVGEGT. After removal of 8 bases from V and 4 bases from J, the junction contained 4 bases not matched to a gene.

The V call is TRBV6-2 or TRBV6-3, the J call TRBJ2-3, with D perhaps matching TRBD1 (5 bases). The germline gives CDR1 MNHEY, CDR2 SVGEGT. This CDR3 is 15 amino acids long. Deletions cut 4 bases from V and 2 bases from J, with 13 bases between. This CDR3 reads CASSFAGQFTDTQYF. The CDR3, as DNA: TGTGCCAGCAGTTTCGCCGGACAATTCACAGATACGCAGTATTTT.